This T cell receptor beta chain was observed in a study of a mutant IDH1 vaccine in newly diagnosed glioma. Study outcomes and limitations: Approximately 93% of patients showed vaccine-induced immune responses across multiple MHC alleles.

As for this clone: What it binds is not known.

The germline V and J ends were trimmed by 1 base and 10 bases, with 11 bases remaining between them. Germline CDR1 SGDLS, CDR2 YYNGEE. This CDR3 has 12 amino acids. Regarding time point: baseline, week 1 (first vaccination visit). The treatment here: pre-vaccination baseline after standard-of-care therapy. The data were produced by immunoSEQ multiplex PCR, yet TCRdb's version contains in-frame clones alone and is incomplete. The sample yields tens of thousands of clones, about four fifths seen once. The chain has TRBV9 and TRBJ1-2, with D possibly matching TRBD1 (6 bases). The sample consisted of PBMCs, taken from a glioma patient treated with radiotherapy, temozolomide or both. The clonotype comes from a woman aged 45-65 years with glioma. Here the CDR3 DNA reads TGTGCCAGCAGCGTACTGACAGGCGCCTACACCTTC. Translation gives CASSVLTGAYTF.